These 17 T cell receptor beta chains were all obtained from the same sample, sequenced in a study of cytomegalovirus exposure and HLA in healthy donors (dated by TCRdb to 2016 to 2017). The library was made by the immunoSEQ multiplex PCR assay. For the multiplex PCR, a mixture combining 60 forward primers for TCR Vbeta segments and 13 reverse primers for TCR Jbeta segments was used. TCRdb obtained this table from immuneACCESS and retained in-frame rearrangements with V and J assigned. These tables miss some clones; where compared with another copy, unresolved V genes account for less than half of the shortfall, and the remainder is unexplained. In all, the sample holds over 150,000 clones, and 79% of those were seen once. Jointly, the top ten make up about 8.3% of the sample. Sequencing was carried out using PBMCs. The receptors were sampled from a man aged 25-45 years in good health and CMV-seropositive.

This rearrangement joins TRBV11-2 to TRBJ2-3, with 11 bases that match TRBD2. The V gene's germline CDR1 is SGHAT and CDR2 FQNNGV. CDR3 length: 17 amino acids. The V segment lost 3 bases and the J segment 3 bases; nucleotides outside the gene matches: 8. The CDR3: CASSFGIAGGRTDTQYF. The CDR3 DNA is TGTGCCAGCAGCTTTGGAATAGCGGGAGGGAGAACAGATACGCAGTATTTT.

The rearrangement joins TRBV30 to TRBJ2-1; 10 bases agree with TRBD2. V was clipped by 0 bases and J by 0 bases; unmatched bases: 5. Per germline, CDR1 GTSNPN and CDR2 SVGIG (reference sequence). This CDR3 contains 17 residues. The DNA for the CDR3 is TGTGCCTGGAGTGTAAGTAGCGGGGGGAGCTCCTACAATGAGCAGTTCTTC. Its translation is CAWSVSSGGSSYNEQFF.

The chain carries TRBV5-6 and TRBJ1-1; 7 bases are a match to TRBD1. Trimming took 3 bases from V and 4 from J; bases not matched to a gene: 6. This CDR3 is built from 14 residues. Germline CDR1 SGHDT, CDR2 YYEEEE. The CDR3 sequence is CASSSYRGGTEAFF. Here the CDR3 DNA reads TGTGCCAGCAGCTCCTACAGGGGTGGCACTGAAGCTTTCTTT. The full variable domain, rest sourced from reference TRBV5-6 and TRBJ1-1, is DAGVTQSPTHLIKTRGQQVTLRCSPKSGHDTVSWYQQALGQGPQFIFQYYEEEERQRGNFPDRFSGHQFPNYSSELNVNALLLGDSALYLCASSSYRGGTEAFFGQGTRLTVV.

This clone was observed a few times. V usage is TRBV7-2 and J usage is TRBJ2-3, with TRBD2 as a possible D gene (6 bases). V lost 5 bases and J lost 2, with 17 bases in between. The germline gives CDR1 SGHTA, CDR2 FQGNSA. The CDR3 is made up of 16 amino acids. The CDR3 DNA follows: TGTGCCAGCAGCGACGGGGGACTCAGAATCACAGATACGCAGTATTTT. Translation: CASSDGGLRITDTQYF. Together with reference TRBV7-2 and TRBJ2-3, the CDR3 gives the full variable domain: GAGVSQSPSNKVTEKGKDVELRCDPISGHTALYWYRQSLGQGLEFLIYFQGNSAPDKSGLPSDRFSAERTGGSVSTLTIQRTQQEDSAVYLCASSDGGLRITDTQYFGPGTRLTVL.

The rearrangement links TRBV4-2 to TRBJ2-5, with TRBD2 matching over 9 bases. The J call is in doubt because the DNA end fits TRBJ2-7 better. Germline lookup yields CDR1 LGHNA and CDR2 YNFKEQ. The length of the CDR3 is 15 residues. The CDR3 protein is CASSQALAGYYEQYF. The DNA for the CDR3 is TGTGCCAGCAGCCAAGCCCTAGCGGGATACTACGAGCAGTACTTC.

The V call is TRBV7-9, the J call TRBJ2-7, with TRBD2 identical over 7 bases. V trimming: 5 bases; J trimming: 5 bases; junction bases outside the gene matches: 21. CDR3 size: 18 residues. Per germline, CDR1 SEHNR and CDR2 FQNEAQ (reference sequence). CDR3 nucleotides: TGTGCCAGCAGCCCCCAGCTTCCGGGAGGACAAAGTAGGCACGAGCAGTACTTC. It is translated as CASSPQLPGGQSRHEQYF.

The V call is TRBV5-1, the J call TRBJ2-3; 8 positions match TRBD2. The CDR3 is 16 amino acids. Germline V gene lookup returns CDR1 SGHRS and CDR2 YFSETQ. The trim removed 2 bases at V and 1 base at J, leaving 6 bases unmatched. The CDR3 loop is CASSLTSGARTDTQYF. Here the CDR3 DNA reads TGCGCCAGCAGCTTAACTAGCGGAGCTCGCACAGATACGCAGTATTTT.

The chain recombines TRBV5-6 with TRBJ1-5, with TRBD1 identical over 7 bases. The CDR3 totals 15 residues. J was trimmed by 0 bases and V by 4 bases; bases with no gene match: 4. Germline V gene sequence: CDR1 SGHDT, CDR2 YYEEEE. The CDR3 protein is CASSSRDSSNQPQHF. The CDR3 nucleotides are TGTGCCAGCAGCAGTCGGGACAGTAGCAATCAGCCCCAGCATTTT.

The rearrangement joins TRBV29-1 to TRBJ2-5, with 7 positions matching TRBD1. The length of the CDR3 is 14 residues. V trimming: 7 bases; J trimming: 3 bases; junction bases outside the gene matches: 11. Per germline, CDR1 SQVTM and CDR2 ANQGSEA. The CDR3 DNA follows: TGCAGCGCGCAGGGCAGGGGGTCGAAAGAGACCCAGTACTTC. Translation gives CSAQGRGSKETQYF.

The V call is TRBV2, the J call TRBJ2-1, with D possibly TRBD1 on 6 matching bases. Germline V gene data show CDR1 as SNHLY and CDR2 as FYNNEI. Between the trimmed V and J ends, which lost 7 bases and 4 bases, there was a span of 11 bases. The CDR3 is 13 amino acids. The CDR3 here is CASIQGPYNEQFF. CDR3 bases: TGTGCCAGCATTCAGGGGCCATACAATGAGCAGTTCTTC.

This clone was observed a few times. The rearrangement links TRBV19 to TRBJ1-3, with 7 bases that match TRBD1. Germline CDR1 reads LNHDA; CDR2 reads SQIVND (reference sequence). J gave up 2 bases and V 10 bases, and 11 bases lay outside the gene matches. This CDR3 is 15 amino acids long. This CDR3 is CATKPGQIAGNTIYF. In DNA form, the CDR3 reads TGTGCCACCAAACCGGGACAGATAGCTGGAAACACCATATATTTT.

The V gene is TRBV9, the J gene TRBJ2-5; TRBD2 matches 8 bases. CDR1 SGDLS and CDR2 YYNGEE come from the germline V gene. There are 15 residues in the CDR3. V lost 0 bases and J lost 1; bases outside the gene matches: 2. The CDR3 sequence is CASSVAGGTQETQYF. CDR3 DNA: TGTGCCAGCAGCGTAGCGGGGGGGACCCAAGAGACCCAGTACTTC.

The DNA of the CDR3 is TGTGCCAGCAACCAAGGGGGTGACGAGCAGTACTTC. Its translation: CASNQGGDEQYF. The chain joins TRBV5-5 to TRBJ2-7; weak D call: TRBD1 (6 bases). Germline-derived CDR1 and CDR2 are SGHKS and YYEKEE (reference sequence). V lost 6 bases and J lost 5, with 12 bases in between. There are 12 residues in the CDR3.

In DNA form, the CDR3 reads TGTGCCTGGGGCCTTGGCCAGACTAGCGGGCCACCCCACGAGCAGTACTTC. It is translated as CAWGLGQTSGPPHEQYF. V gene TRBV30 combines with J gene TRBJ2-7, with 10 bases lining up with TRBD2. The CDR3 extends over 17 amino acids. V lost 5 bases to trimming and J lost 5 bases; unmatched junction nucleotides: 18. The germline CDR1 and CDR2 sequences are GTSNPN and SVGIG (reference sequence).

The V and J genes are TRBV27 and TRBJ1-4; D is ambiguous. The CDR3 is 13 amino acids. CDR1 is MNHEY and CDR2 is SMNVEV in the germline V gene (reference sequence). Deletions cut 3 bases from V and 2 bases from J, with 4 bases between. This CDR3 is CASSFRTNEKLFF. The CDR3 DNA is TGTGCCAGCAGTTTTCGGACTAATGAAAAACTGTTTTTT.

This rearrangement joins TRBV5-6 to TRBJ2-5, with TRBD1 matching 9 bases. This CDR3 has 16 residues. The germline V gene has CDR1 SGHDT and CDR2 YYEEEE. With 4 bases clipped from V and 4 bases from J, the junction kept 11 bases outside the gene matches. The CDR3 DNA is TGTGCCAGCAGCCGTCTGGACGGGACAGGGCCAGAGACCCAGTACTTC. Amino acids: CASSRLDGTGPETQYF. Full variable domain (missing parts from reference TRBV5-6 and TRBJ2-5): DAGVTQSPTHLIKTRGQQVTLRCSPKSGHDTVSWYQQALGQGPQFIFQYYEEEERQRGNFPDRFSGHQFPNYSSELNVNALLLGDSALYLCASSRLDGTGPETQYFGPGTRLLVL.

The chain recombines TRBV10-3 with TRBJ2-2, with TRBD1 as a possible D gene (5 bases). CDR1 is ENHRY and CDR2 is SYGVKD in the germline V gene. The CDR3 is 15 residues long. V shed 6 bases and J shed 2 bases, with 13 bases lying between them. This CDR3 reads CAIRTDRINTGELFF. DNA of the CDR3: TGTGCCATCAGGACAGACCGTATAAACACCGGGGAGCTGTTTTTT.